This T cell receptor (beta chain) is from a study of blood T cell repertoires in COVID-19. Produced via immunoSEQ multiplex PCR; TCRdb's table is partial and in-frame only. The data show almost 250,000 clones, around 84% seen once. Germline-derived CDR1 and CDR2 are WSHSY and SAAADI. This CDR3 comprises 14 residues. Trimming left V 1 base short and J 5 bases short, with 8 bases between. The specimen sequenced was PBMCs or T cells enriched from blood (not recorded which). The sequence was obtained from a woman aged 50 to 60 who had recovered from COVID-19. J is TRBJ1-4 and V is TRBV10-2; no clear D. CDR3 residues: CASSEWAENEKLFF. DNA of the CDR3: TGCGCCAGCAGTGAGTGGGCAGAAAATGAAAAACTGTTTTTT.